This TCR beta chain was sequenced for a study of identical twins. The CDR3 runs 14 residues. V shed 4 bases and J 10 bases; nucleotides not matched to a gene: 7. Germline V gives CDR1 WSHSY, CDR2 SAAADI. TCRdb recomputed calls from the 5' RACE reads with MiXCR, one row per CDR3 protein. The sample has under 300,000 distinct CDR3 sequences, around an eighth seen once. The source of this sequence is a woman between 18 and 29 years old in good health. The sequenced material came from memory (CD45RO+) T cells sorted from blood. V usage is TRBV10-2 and J usage is TRBJ1-6, with TRBD1 identical over 7 bases. CDR3 residues: CASSAQGLGSPLHF. In DNA, the CDR3 is TGCGCCAGCAGTGCACAGGGGCTCGGCTCACCCCTCCACTTT.